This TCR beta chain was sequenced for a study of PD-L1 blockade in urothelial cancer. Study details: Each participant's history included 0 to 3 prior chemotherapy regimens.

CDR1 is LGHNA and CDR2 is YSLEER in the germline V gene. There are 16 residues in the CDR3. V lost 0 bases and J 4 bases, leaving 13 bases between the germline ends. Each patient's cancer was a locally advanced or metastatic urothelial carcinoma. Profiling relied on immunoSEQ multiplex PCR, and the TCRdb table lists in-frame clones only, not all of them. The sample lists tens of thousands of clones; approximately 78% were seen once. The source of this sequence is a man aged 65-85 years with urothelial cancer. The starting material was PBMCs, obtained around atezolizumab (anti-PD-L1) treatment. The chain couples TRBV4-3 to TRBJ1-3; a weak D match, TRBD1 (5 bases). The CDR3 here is CASSQDLVGHGNTIYF. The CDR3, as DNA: TGCGCCAGCAGCCAAGATCTGGTGGGGCACGGAAACACCATATATTTT.